Listed below are T cell receptor beta chains from one sample, sequenced in a study of patients and donors after allogeneic stem cell transplantation. TCRdb re-derived calls from the RT-PCR reads in MiXCR, one entry per CDR3 protein. Among roughly 960,000 distinct CDR3 sequences listed, around 17% were seen once. Source material: blood, either unsorted or a sorted T cell fraction (not recorded which). All receptors derive from a human donor who was either an allogeneic HSCT recipient or a stem cell or donor lymphocyte infusion donor (not recorded which). It is not recorded whose cells these are; they may come from a transplant donor. Both conserved end residues are part of each CDR3. Each record gives: D gene, J gene, clone size, V gene, CDR3 DNA, CDR3 protein. D genes are given only for firm matches. Clone sizes are given selectively: once, few, many, or a class where the clone is expanded.

D: NA; J: TRBJ2-5; size: few; V: TRBV27; DNA: TGTGCCAGCAGTTTATCCGGGGGACAAGAGTACCAAGAGACCCAGTACTTC; CDR3: CASSLSGGQEYQETQYF
D: NA; J: TRBJ2-3; size: few; V: TRBV21-1; DNA: TGTGCCAGCAGCAAACCCCCGAGCCGCGTTGCGACAGATACGCAGTATTTT; CDR3: CASSKPPSRVATDTQYF
D: NA; J: TRBJ1-3; size: many; V: TRBV12-3/TRBV12-4; DNA: TGTGCCAGCAGCCCGGGGGGGAACACCATATATTTT; CDR3: CASSPGGNTIYF
D: TRBD2; J: TRBJ2-2; size: few; V: TRBV20-1; DNA: TGCAGTGCTAGTTCCAGCGGGGCTACCGGGGAGCTGTTTTTT; CDR3: CSASSSGATGELFF
D: TRBD2; J: TRBJ2-3; size: NA; V: TRBV7-2; DNA: TGTGCCAGCAGACTTTTAAGGACTAGCGGCAGCACAGATACGCAGTATTTT; CDR3: CASRLLRTSGSTDTQYF
D: TRBD1; J: TRBJ1-1; size: NA; V: TRBV29-1; DNA: TGCAGCGTCGAGGACAGGGGGCGCCGGAACACTGAAGCTTTCTTT; CDR3: CSVEDRGRRNTEAFF
D: TRBD2; J: TRBJ2-1; size: once; V: TRBV12-3/TRBV12-4; DNA: TGTGCCAGCAGGGGACGGGGGGGCCGGGGCTCGAGCTCCTACAATGAGCAGTTCTTC; CDR3: CASRGRGGRGSSSYNEQFF
D: NA; J: TRBJ2-1; size: few; V: TRBV10-3; DNA: TGTGCCATCAGTGGGGAGACAGCTTACAATGAGCAGTTCTTC; CDR3: CAISGETAYNEQFF
D: NA; J: TRBJ1-1; size: many; V: TRBV7-2; DNA: TGTGCCAGCAGCTTAGTTTCTGGAGGAGCTTTCTTT; CDR3: CASSLVSGGAFF
D: NA; J: TRBJ1-3; size: once; V: TRBV4-1; DNA: TGCGCCAGCAGCCAAATAGTCGGCTACTCTGGAAACACCATATATTTT; CDR3: CASSQIVGYSGNTIYF
D: NA; J: TRBJ2-7; size: NA; V: TRBV5-1; DNA: TGCGCCAGCAGCCCCCGCGGGGCAGGCTTAACCTACGAGCAGTACTTC; CDR3: CASSPRGAGLTYEQYF
D: NA; J: TRBJ2-3; size: NA; V: TRBV2; DNA: TGTGCCAGCAGTGAAGGTCCAGGGACAGATACGCAGTATTTT; CDR3: CASSEGPGTDTQYF
D: NA; J: TRBJ1-6; size: NA; V: TRBV20-1; DNA: TGCAGTGCTAGCGGGGCTGGTAATTCACCCCTCCACTTT; CDR3: CSASGAGNSPLHF
D: NA; J: TRBJ2-1; size: many; V: TRBV3-1; DNA: TGTGCCAGCAGCCAGTGGGAATACAATGAGCAGTTCTTC; CDR3: CASSQWEYNEQFF
D: TRBD1; J: TRBJ1-5; size: few; V: TRBV4-1; DNA: TGCGCCAGCAGCCAAGGGCTACGGGACAGCAAAAATCAGCCCCAGCATTTT; CDR3: CASSQGLRDSKNQPQHF
D: NA; J: TRBJ2-7; size: NA; V: TRBV7-9; DNA: TGTGCCAGCAGCCAAGGTATTTACGAGCAGTACTTC; CDR3: CASSQGIYEQYF
D: TRBD2; J: TRBJ2-7; size: few; V: TRBV27; DNA: TGTGCCAGCAGTTTACGGTGGACTAGCGGGTCTGGCGAGCAGTACTTC; CDR3: CASSLRWTSGSGEQYF
D: NA; J: TRBJ2-5; size: NA; V: TRBV25-1; DNA: TGTGCCAGCAGTGATGGCGGGCGTCCCCAAGAGACCCAGTACTTC; CDR3: CASSDGGRPQETQYF
D: NA; J: TRBJ1-1; size: many; V: TRBV11-1; DNA: TGTGCCAGCAGCTTCCTCGGGGGGGCTTTCTTT; CDR3: CASSFLGGAFF
D: NA; J: TRBJ2-7; size: NA; V: TRBV4-1; DNA: TGCGCCAGCAGCCAAGGGAGACACATGACCTACGAGCAGTACTTC; CDR3: CASSQGRHMTYEQYF
D: NA; J: TRBJ2-7; size: NA; V: TRBV5-6; DNA: TGTGCCAGCAGCCCCTACGACAGGCCGTCCCACGAGCAGTACTTC; CDR3: CASSPYDRPSHEQYF
D: TRBD2; J: TRBJ2-5; size: many; V: TRBV7-2; DNA: TGTGCCAGCAGCTTAGCGAGTAGCGGGGGGGCCTACCAAGAGACCCAGTACTTC; CDR3: CASSLASSGGAYQETQYF
D: TRBD1; J: TRBJ1-1; size: NA; V: TRBV24-1; DNA: TGTGCCACCAGTGATCCAGGGGGTGAGGCTGAAGCTTTCTTT; CDR3: CATSDPGGEAEAFF
D: NA; J: TRBJ2-1; size: few; V: TRBV6-2/TRBV6-3; DNA: TGTGCCAGCACCGCCCCGTGGTACAATGAGCAGTTCTTC; CDR3: CASTAPWYNEQFF
D: NA; J: TRBJ2-1; size: few; V: TRBV12-3/TRBV12-4; DNA: TGTGCCAGCAGCCCGACCCGGGCGGCTGAGCAGTTCTTC; CDR3: CASSPTRAAEQFF
D: TRBD2; J: TRBJ2-2; size: few; V: TRBV5-5; DNA: TGTGCCAGCAGCTTGGGACTAGCGTATAACACCGGGGAGCTGTTTTTT; CDR3: CASSLGLAYNTGELFF
D: NA; J: TRBJ1-1; size: NA; V: TRBV12-3/TRBV12-4; DNA: TGTGCCAGCAGTTTATACAGGTACGAGCCCGAGGCTTTCTTT; CDR3: CASSLYRYEPEAFF
D: TRBD1; J: TRBJ2-7; size: NA; V: TRBV7-4; DNA: TGTGCCAGCAGCCACGGGACAGGGGGGCCCTACGAGCAGTACTTC; CDR3: CASSHGTGGPYEQYF
D: TRBD1; J: TRBJ1-4; size: many; V: TRBV11-2; DNA: TGTGCCAGCAGCTTAGGCCAGGGGGACGAAAAACTGTTTTTT; CDR3: CASSLGQGDEKLFF